The present TCR beta chain was sequenced within a study of cytomegalovirus exposure and HLA in healthy donors. V gave up 3 bases and J gave up 2 bases, with 10 bases separating them. This CDR3 has 14 amino acids. Looked up from germline, CDR1 is SGHTA and CDR2 is FQGNSA. This clone was observed a few times. No antigen is known for it. Data came from immunoSEQ multiplex PCR; TCRdb stores just in-frame clones and leaves some out. The sample consists of 150,000 to 200,000 clones, around four fifths of them appearing once. Study-wide results and caveats: The finding came from a later analysis; first-cohort TCR clusters tended to co-occur in the roughly 110 validation repertoires. Some TCR beta chains (roughly 150 of them) were listed as cytomegalovirus-associated. A classifier reportedly called cytomegalovirus status with high sensitivity and specificity.

The chain links TRBV7-2 to TRBJ1-2; tentative D call: TRBD1 (6 bases). The clonotype comes from a man aged 25 to 45 in good health and CMV-seropositive. The sample taken for sequencing was PBMCs. CDR3 loop: CASSFGGQNYGYTF. Here the CDR3 DNA reads TGTGCCAGCAGCTTCGGGGGGCAGAACTATGGCTACACCTTC.